The sequence of this TCR beta chain was determined in a study of regulatory T cells in long-lasting Graves disease. Concerning this clonotype: The antigen remains undetermined.

Notes on the study in general: The work looked only at peripheral blood and did not look at thyroid tissue. Those with persistent Graves' had less TCR diversity than newly diagnosed patients.

Described time point: newly diagnosed GD, antithyroid drugs for less than 3 months. There was RNA extracted from PBMCs, and the TCR library was made from it. Criteria from the American Thyroid Association guidelines were applied to diagnose Graves' disease. In building TCR beta libraries, iRepertoire HTBI primers were used together with Arm-PCR of CDR3 regions. TCRdb itself ran the multiplex PCR reads through MiXCR, one entry per CDR3 protein. Seen here are some 330,000 distinct CDR3 sequences, over 9.5% observed once, and the top ten hold 15% to 20%. This same sample was also part of a study on T cells in Graves' hyperthyroidism and ophthalmopathy.

The sequence was collected from a woman aged 18 to 35 with Graves disease. Source: peripheral blood mononuclear cells (PBMCs), taken at new diagnosis, from a patient treated with antithyroid drugs.

CDR3 nucleotides: TGTGCCAGCAGTTACAGGGCCCCTCAGCCCCAGCATTTT. This gives the protein CASSYRAPQPQHF. V gene TRBV6-5 combines with J gene TRBJ1-5; D remains ambiguous. Trimming stripped 2 bases from V and 6 bases from J, with 8 bases between. The CDR3 spans 13 residues. Germline V gene lookup returns CDR1 MNHEY and CDR2 SVGAGI.